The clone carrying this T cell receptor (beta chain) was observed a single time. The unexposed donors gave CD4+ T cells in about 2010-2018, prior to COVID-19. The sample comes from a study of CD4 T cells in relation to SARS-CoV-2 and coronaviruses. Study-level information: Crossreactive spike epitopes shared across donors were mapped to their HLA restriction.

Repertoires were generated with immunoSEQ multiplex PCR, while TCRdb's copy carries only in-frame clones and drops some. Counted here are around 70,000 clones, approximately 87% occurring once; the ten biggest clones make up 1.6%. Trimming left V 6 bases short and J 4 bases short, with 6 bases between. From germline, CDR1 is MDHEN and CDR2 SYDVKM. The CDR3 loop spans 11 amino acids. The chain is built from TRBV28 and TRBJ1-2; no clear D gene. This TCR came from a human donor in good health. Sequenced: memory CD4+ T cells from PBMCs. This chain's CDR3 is CASRRSYGYTF. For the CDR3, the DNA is TGTGCCAGCAGACGAAGCTATGGCTACACCTTC.